This entry is about one T cell receptor (beta chain). This entry belongs to a study of blood T cell repertoires in COVID-19. Study-wide context: Acute-phase and convalescent COVID-19 samples originated in the United States, Italy and Spain.

V lost 6 bases and J lost 3, with 15 bases in between. The CDR3 covers 13 residues. The V gene's germline CDR1 is SQVTM and CDR2 ANQGSEA. Study members were between about 18 and 89 years old and lived in 24 US regions. The study assigned cohorts using participant-reported clinical history. Per the original data handling: Amplification with reference gene primers provided the estimates of nucleated cell counts. Here immunoSEQ multiplex PCR was the method, and the copy in TCRdb shows in-frame clones only, minus some. V, J and clone size are those of that table, while D and trimming were read from the DNA. The sample lists roughly 250,000 clones; about nine tenths were seen once.

The TCR sequence derives from a woman between 25 and 40 years old with acute COVID-19. V and J are TRBV29-1 and TRBJ2-7; D may be TRBD1 (5 bases). The specimen sequenced was PBMCs or T cells enriched from blood (not recorded which). The CDR3: CSVGLDGHYEQYF. CDR3 nucleotide sequence: TGCAGCGTGGGTTTGGACGGACACTACGAGCAGTACTTC.